Following are 27 T cell receptor beta chains from one sample sequenced in a study of patients and donors after allogeneic stem cell transplantation (TCRdb year 2020). The library was generated by RT-PCR. The instrument given in TCRdb is NextSeq 550. TCRdb handled the public reads itself, with Q25 trimming in fastp and clone calling in MiXCR, and kept productive beta chains. Every CDR3 protein is listed once, alongside the most common genes and DNA of its rows. The sample yields roughly 880,000 distinct CDR3 sequences; roughly 17% were counted once. Of the sample, around 6% falls within the top ten clones. Sequenced material: blood, either unsorted or a sorted T cell fraction (not recorded which). These receptors originate from a human donor who was either an allogeneic HSCT recipient or a stem cell or donor lymphocyte infusion donor (not recorded which). It is not recorded whose cells these are; they may come from a transplant donor.

Concerning this clonotype: It may be a read error: a sequence one base away is much more abundant. The chain carries TRBV29-1 and TRBJ1-1, with D possibly matching TRBD1 (5 bases). CDR3 length: 13 residues. The V and J ends lost 5 bases and 0 bases respectively, with 10 bases between them. Germline CDR1 reads SQVTM; CDR2 reads ANQGSEA. Written as DNA, the CDR3 is TGCAGCGTTCAGGGACTTATGAACACTGAAGCTTTCTTT. Translation gives CSVQGLMNTEAFF. The full variable domain, with the rest looked up from reference TRBV29-1 and TRBJ1-1, is SAVISQKPSRDICQRGTSLTIQCQVDSQVTMMFWYRQQPGQSLTLIATANQGSEATYESGFVIDKFPISRPNLTFSTLTVSNMSPEDSSIYLCSVQGLMNTEAFFGQGTRLTVV.

This clonotype was seen a handful of times. The chain has TRBV20-1 and TRBJ2-2; D is uncertain. This CDR3 is 13 amino acids long. Trimming cost V 1 base and J 5 bases, with 8 bases left between them. CDR1 is DFQATT and CDR2 is SNEGSKA in the germline V gene (reference sequence). The CDR3 region has the DNA TGCAGTGCTAGAGCGTTGCGTACCGGGGAGCTGTTTTTT. Translation gives CSARALRTGELFF.

The sample holds a few counts of this clonotype. This chain connects TRBV6-2 or TRBV6-3 to TRBJ2-3; D could derive from TRBD1 or TRBD2 (7 bases each). V lost 6 bases and J 4 bases, leaving 23 bases between the germline ends. CDR1 and CDR2 from the germline V gene are MNHEY and SVGEGT. The CDR3 sequence is 17 residues long. CDR3 sequence reads: CASRTDREGGPADTQYF. CDR3 in DNA: TGTGCCAGCAGAACCGACAGGGAGGGAGGGCCTGCAGATACGCAGTATTTT.

V gene TRBV6-2 or TRBV6-3 combines with J gene TRBJ1-1, with 9 positions matching TRBD1. Germline loops: CDR1 MNHEY, CDR2 SVGEGT. This CDR3 region has 14 residues. J gave up 4 bases and V 6 bases, and 6 bases lay outside the gene matches. CDR3 region: CASRWTGEGTEAFF. CDR3 sequence (DNA): TGTGCCAGCAGATGGACAGGGGAAGGCACTGAAGCTTTCTTT.

The chain uses TRBV5-4 and TRBJ1-1; no firm D call. Per the germline V gene, CDR1 is SGHNT and CDR2 is YYREEE (reference sequence). The CDR3 contains 14 residues. The V and J ends lost 2 bases and 2 bases respectively, with 10 bases between them. In DNA, the CDR3 is TGTGCCAGCAGCTTCCGGGCGTTTAACACTGAAGCTTTCTTT. This sequence encodes CASSFRAFNTEAFF.

The sample holds a few counts of this clonotype. The CDR3 nucleotides are TGTGCCAGCAGTTTCCTAGCGGGAGAGGCAGATACGCAGTATTTT. This translates into CASSFLAGEADTQYF. V is TRBV12-3 or TRBV12-4 and J is TRBJ2-3; 10 positions agree with TRBD2. The CDR3 loop spans 15 amino acids. Unmatched junction bases numbered 4, after V lost 3 bases and J lost 4 bases.

J is TRBJ2-2 and V is TRBV5-1; D is perhaps TRBD2 (5 bases). CDR1 is SGHRS and CDR2 is YFSETQ in the germline V gene. V was trimmed by 4 bases and J by 7 bases, leaving 17 bases between them. This CDR3 has 15 amino acids. This CDR3 reads CASSLGLSLGGELFF. Written as DNA, the CDR3 is TGCGCCAGCAGCCTTGGACTCTCTTTGGGCGGGGAGCTGTTTTTT.

CDR3 protein: CATSRALPGGGAGDTQYF. For the CDR3, the DNA is TGTGCCACCAGCAGAGCTCTCCCTGGCGGGGGGGCCGGAGATACGCAGTATTTT. This chain joins TRBV15 and TRBJ2-3; 9 positions agree with TRBD2. The junction had 13 bases not matched to a gene; V was cut back by 1 base and J by 5 bases. CDR1 LNHNV and CDR2 YYDKDF come from the germline V gene (reference sequence). The CDR3 consists of 18 residues.

The gene calls are TRBV6-2 or TRBV6-3 and TRBJ2-3, with a possible D match to TRBD2 (7 bases). Germline assignment: CDR1 MNHEY and CDR2 SVGEGT. V was shortened by 0 bases and J by 1 base, with 17 bases between the two germline ends. The CDR3 loop spans 18 amino acids. In DNA, the CDR3 is TGTGCCAGCAGTTACTCGGCGGGGGCCCTCATCCGCACAGATACGCAGTATTTT. Translation gives CASSYSAGALIRTDTQYF.

The sample holds a few counts of this clonotype. This chain links TRBV7-9 with TRBJ1-1; 7 nucleotides match TRBD1. The V and J ends lost 1 base and 3 bases, in that order; junction bases with no gene match: 11. The CDR3 contains 17 residues. In germline, CDR1 is SEHNR, CDR2 FQNEAQ (reference sequence). CDR3 in DNA: TGTGCCAGCAGCTTAGGGGACAGTGTGTTTTTGGACACTGAAGCTTTCTTT. Encoded protein: CASSLGDSVFLDTEAFF.

This sequence joins TRBV24-1 and TRBJ2-1; TRBD2 aligns across 7 bases. Germline V gene lookup returns CDR1 KGHDR and CDR2 SFDVKD. The CDR3 runs 15 residues. V lost 5 bases and J lost 2; bases outside the gene matches: 5. CDR3 region: CATSAGGSAYNEQFF. Here the CDR3 DNA reads TGTGCCACCAGTGCGGGAGGAAGCGCCTACAATGAGCAGTTCTTC.

This clonotype was seen a handful of times. The J gene is TRBJ1-1, the V gene TRBV24-1; D possibly corresponds to TRBD1 (6 bases). This CDR3 comprises 15 residues. The V end was cut by 5 bases, the J end by 1 base, with 13 bases between. Germline-derived CDR1 and CDR2 are KGHDR and SFDVKD. The CDR3 DNA reads TGTGCCACCAGTGCCACGGACAGACCGAACACTGAAGCTTTCTTT. Residues: CATSATDRPNTEAFF.

Only a few counts were recorded for this clonotype. This chain links TRBV11-3 with TRBJ1-4; 10 bases map to TRBD1. The ends lost 8 bases at V and 7 bases at J; junction bases unmatched: 7. The CDR3 extends over 14 amino acids. Germline V gene sequence: CDR1 SGHNT, CDR2 YENEEA. This CDR3 is CASGIRTGGEKLFF. DNA of the CDR3: TGTGCCAGCGGCATCCGGACAGGGGGTGAAAAACTGTTTTTT.

This clonotype was counted ten times or more. This chain connects TRBV12-3 or TRBV12-4 to TRBJ2-7, with TRBD2 identical over 8 bases. This CDR3 region has 17 residues. V gave up 7 bases and J gave up 2 bases; unmatched junction bases: 16. CDR3 sequence reads: CASTRETTSGTAYEQYF. DNA of the CDR3: TGTGCCAGCACCCGTGAAACCACTAGCGGAACAGCCTACGAGCAGTACTTC.

In this sample, this clonotype turned up a few times. J is TRBJ2-3 and V is TRBV4-2; possibly TRBD1 for D (5 bases). V lost 2 bases to trimming and J lost 5 bases, with 8 bases between them. This CDR3 has 13 residues. Germline V gives CDR1 LGHNA, CDR2 YNFKEQ. The CDR3 nucleotides are TGTGCCAGCAGCCAATTCCAGGGAGATACGCAGTATTTT. Translation: CASSQFQGDTQYF.

A few counts support this clonotype. The CDR3 protein is CASSWTGKGYTF. The CDR3, as DNA: TGTGCCAGCAGTTGGACAGGGAAAGGCTACACCTTC. V and J are TRBV12-3 or TRBV12-4 and TRBJ1-2; 8 nucleotides line up with TRBD1. V trimming: 4 bases; J trimming: 8 bases; junction bases outside the gene matches: 3. The CDR3 has 12 residues.

This clonotype was counted only a few times. This rearrangement joins TRBV12-3 or TRBV12-4 to TRBJ2-3; D is unclear. This CDR3 contains 16 residues. The V end was cut by 4 bases, the J end by 0 bases, with 14 bases between. CDR3 region: CASSSAQPSSTDTQYF. CDR3 sequence (DNA): TGTGCCAGCAGTTCAGCCCAGCCTTCTAGCACAGATACGCAGTATTTT.

This chain connects TRBV6-1 to TRBJ2-7, with 10 nucleotides matching TRBD2. Looked up from germline, CDR1 is MNHNS and CDR2 is SASEGT. Germline trimming cut 7 bases from V and 6 bases from J; bases unmatched to any gene: 9. The CDR3 sequence is 14 residues long. Written as DNA, the CDR3 is TGTGCCAGCATCGGTACTAGCGGGAAGAGCGAGCAGTACTTC. This codes for CASIGTSGKSEQYF.

This chain uses TRBV11-3 with TRBJ2-1; TRBD1 matches at 8 bases. Germline V gene lookup returns CDR1 SGHNT and CDR2 YENEEA. The CDR3 is 13 residues long. The J segment lost 9 bases and the V segment lost 1 base, leaving 2 bases of the junction unmatched. The CDR3 bases are TGTGCCAGCAGCTTAGGGACAGGGATTGAGCAGTTCTTC. Protein: CASSLGTGIEQFF.

This clonotype was detected many times. The chain joins TRBV27 to TRBJ2-3, with TRBD2 as a possible D gene (6 bases). The CDR3 is made up of 15 amino acids. The germline V gene has CDR1 MNHEY and CDR2 SMNVEV (reference sequence). Trimming took off 2 bases at V and 3 bases at J, with 12 bases between the two ends. CDR3 loop: CASSLNGRGTDTQYF. The CDR3 coding sequence is TGTGCCAGCAGTTTAAACGGGAGAGGTACAGATACGCAGTATTTT.

The genes are TRBV12-3 or TRBV12-4 and TRBJ2-2; weak D call: TRBD2 (6 bases). The CDR3 is 16 residues long. Trimming took off 6 bases at V and 3 bases at J, with 17 bases between the two ends. The CDR3 DNA reads TGTGCCAGCAGCCCGTTATGGGGAGGCGACACCGGGGAGCTGTTTTTT. Encoded protein: CASSPLWGGDTGELFF.

This rearrangement joins TRBV7-6 to TRBJ2-5; 14 nucleotides agree with TRBD2. From germline, CDR1 is SGHVS and CDR2 FNYEAQ. V lost 0 bases to trimming and J lost 1 base; unmatched junction nucleotides: 4. The CDR3 totals 18 residues. The CDR3 DNA follows: TGTGCCAGCAGCTTAGCGAGACTAGCGGGGGGGCCCCAAGAGACCCAGTACTTC. Its translation is CASSLARLAGGPQETQYF.

The CDR3 loop reads CSARDYMLTELAPSETQYF. CDR3 coding DNA: TGCAGTGCTAGAGATTACATGTTAACGGAACTAGCTCCCTCGGAGACCCAGTACTTC. The V call is TRBV20-1, the J call TRBJ2-5, with a tentative D call TRBD2 (6 bases). The CDR3 runs to 19 residues. Between the trimmed V and J ends, which lost 0 bases and 5 bases, there was a span of 28 bases. Germline-derived CDR1 and CDR2 are DFQATT and SNEGSKA (reference sequence).

Only one count was recorded for this clonotype. The rearrangement uses TRBV10-2 and TRBJ2-2; D is unclear. Germline V CDR1 and CDR2: WSHSY, SAAADI. The CDR3 runs 19 residues. V was cut by 1 base and J by 3 bases, with 21 bases left in between. The CDR3 region has the DNA TGCGCCAGCAGTGAGTGGATAGTTCTTGAGGACCACGACACCGGGGAGCTGTTTTTT. Amino acid sequence: CASSEWIVLEDHDTGELFF.

This clonotype showed up just a few times. The CDR3 DNA is TGTGCCAGCAGTTACTCGAGTCCCTCCAGCGTCACTAACTATGGCTACACCTTC. It codes for CASSYSSPSSVTNYGYTF. This chain links TRBV6-2 or TRBV6-3 with TRBJ1-2; D unclear. Germline CDR1 MNHEY, CDR2 SVGEGT. Trimming took off 0 bases at V and 0 bases at J, with 17 bases between the two ends. This CDR3 has 18 residues.

The genes are TRBV4-1 and TRBJ1-1; 7 bases align to TRBD1. V lost 0 bases and J lost 4; bases outside the gene matches: 5. This CDR3 has 15 amino acids. Germline V lookup: CDR1 MGHRA, CDR2 YSYEKL. CDR3 nucleotide sequence: TGCGCCAGCAGCCAAGAGGAAAGGGGGCCCACTGAAGCTTTCTTT. Its translation is CASSQEERGPTEAFF.

The rearrangement links TRBV6-2 or TRBV6-3 to TRBJ2-2; 10 bases are shared with TRBD2. The CDR3 loop spans 15 amino acids. Germline V lookup: CDR1 MNHEY, CDR2 SVGEGT. V lost 6 bases and J lost 5; bases outside the gene matches: 6. The CDR3, as DNA: TGTGCCAGCAGGATCTCTAGCGGGAGAACCGGGGAGCTGTTTTTT. Residues: CASRISSGRTGELFF.